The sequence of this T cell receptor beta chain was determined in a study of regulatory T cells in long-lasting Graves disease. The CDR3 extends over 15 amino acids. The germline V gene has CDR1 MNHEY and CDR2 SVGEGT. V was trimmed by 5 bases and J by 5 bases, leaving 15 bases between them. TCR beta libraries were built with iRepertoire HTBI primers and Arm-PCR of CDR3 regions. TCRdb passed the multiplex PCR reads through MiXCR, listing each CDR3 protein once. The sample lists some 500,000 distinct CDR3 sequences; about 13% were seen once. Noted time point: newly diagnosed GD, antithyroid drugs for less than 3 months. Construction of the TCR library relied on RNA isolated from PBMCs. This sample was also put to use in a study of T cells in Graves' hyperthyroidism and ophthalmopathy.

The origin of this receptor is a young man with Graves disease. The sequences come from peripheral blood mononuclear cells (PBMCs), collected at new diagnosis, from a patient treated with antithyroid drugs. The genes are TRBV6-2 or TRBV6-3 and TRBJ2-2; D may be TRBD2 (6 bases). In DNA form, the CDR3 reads TGTGCCAGCAGTGAAGCATCGGGAGAGACCGGGGAGCTGTTTTTT. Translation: CASSEASGETGELFF.